Given below is one TCR beta chain in context. What it recognizes is unknown. PCR employed 60 Vbeta and 13 Jbeta primers. The table came from immunoSEQ multiplex PCR; TCRdb's copy has only in-frame clones and leaves some out. The sample yields about 160,000 clones, roughly 79% seen once. The data are from a study of cytomegalovirus exposure and HLA in healthy donors. General study points: The authors later found TCR association rates varying by HLA locus, with DRB1 most and HLA-C fewest. With further analysis later on, most CMV-associated TCR beta chains appeared HLA-restricted.

The CDR3 has 13 residues. The germline V gene encodes CDR1 MDHEN and CDR2 SYDVKM. The V gene lost 4 bases and the J gene lost 9 bases, with 13 bases spanning the gap. This receptor was identified in a woman between 40 and 55 years old in good health and CMV-seronegative. The chain couples TRBV28 to TRBJ1-5; D not certain. Sequencing was carried out using PBMCs. The CDR3 loop reads CASSSLVARPQHF. The CDR3 DNA reads as TGTGCCAGCAGTTCCCTCGTGGCTCGGCCCCAGCATTTT.